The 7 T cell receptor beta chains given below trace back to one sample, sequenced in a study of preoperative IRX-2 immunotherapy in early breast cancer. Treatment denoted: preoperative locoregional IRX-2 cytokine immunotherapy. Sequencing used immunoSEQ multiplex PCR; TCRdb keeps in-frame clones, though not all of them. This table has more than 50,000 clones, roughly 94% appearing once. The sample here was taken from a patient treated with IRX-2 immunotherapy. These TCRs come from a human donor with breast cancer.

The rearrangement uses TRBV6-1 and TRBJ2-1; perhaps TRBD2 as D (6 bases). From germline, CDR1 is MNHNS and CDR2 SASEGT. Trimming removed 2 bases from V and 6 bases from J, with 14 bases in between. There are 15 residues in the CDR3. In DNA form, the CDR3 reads TGTGCCAGCAGTGAAAGGGACTTAACAGGCAATGAGCAGTTCTTC. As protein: CASSERDLTGNEQFF.

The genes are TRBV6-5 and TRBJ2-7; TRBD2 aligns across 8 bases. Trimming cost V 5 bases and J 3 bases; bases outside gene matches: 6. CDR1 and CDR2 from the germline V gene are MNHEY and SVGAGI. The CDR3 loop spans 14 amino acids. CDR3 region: CASSPLAGRYEQYF. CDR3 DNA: TGTGCCAGCAGTCCTCTAGCGGGCCGCTACGAGCAGTACTTC.

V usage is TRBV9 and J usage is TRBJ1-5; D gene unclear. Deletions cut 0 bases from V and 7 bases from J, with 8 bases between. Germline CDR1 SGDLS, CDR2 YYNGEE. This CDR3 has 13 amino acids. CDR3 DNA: TGTGCCAGCAGCGTAGAAGGAAGGCAGCCCCAGCATTTT. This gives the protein CASSVEGRQPQHF.

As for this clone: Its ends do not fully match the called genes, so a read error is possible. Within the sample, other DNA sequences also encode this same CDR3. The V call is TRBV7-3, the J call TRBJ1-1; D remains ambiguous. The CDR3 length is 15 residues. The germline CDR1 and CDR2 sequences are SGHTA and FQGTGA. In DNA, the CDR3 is TGTGCCAGCAGCCCATGGCGGCACGGGAACACTGAAGCCTTCTTT. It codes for CASSPWRHGNTEAFF.

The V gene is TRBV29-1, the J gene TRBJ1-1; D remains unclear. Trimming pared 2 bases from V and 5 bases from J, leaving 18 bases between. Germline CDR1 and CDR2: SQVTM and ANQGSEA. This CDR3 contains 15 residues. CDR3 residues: CSVELRARSRTEAFF. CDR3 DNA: TGCAGCGTTGAATTGAGGGCCAGGTCAAGAACTGAAGCTTTCTTT.

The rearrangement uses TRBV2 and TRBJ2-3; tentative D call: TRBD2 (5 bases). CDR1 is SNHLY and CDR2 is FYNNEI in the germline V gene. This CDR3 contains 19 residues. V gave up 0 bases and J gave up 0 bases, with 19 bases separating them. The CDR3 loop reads CASSEALLAEDSSTDTQYF. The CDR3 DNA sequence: TGTGCCAGCAGTGAAGCGCTTTTGGCGGAGGACTCTAGCACAGATACGCAGTATTTT.

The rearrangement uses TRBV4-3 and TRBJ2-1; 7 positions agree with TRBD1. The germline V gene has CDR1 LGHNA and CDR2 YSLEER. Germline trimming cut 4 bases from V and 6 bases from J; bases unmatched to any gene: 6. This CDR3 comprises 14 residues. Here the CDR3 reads CASSLEQGPNEQFF. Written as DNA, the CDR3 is TGCGCCAGCAGCCTCGAACAGGGGCCCAATGAGCAGTTCTTC.